A selection of T cell receptor beta chains follows, all from one sample in a study of cytomegalovirus exposure and HLA in healthy donors. Measured with immunoSEQ multiplex PCR; TCRdb has only the in-frame clones, and not every one. Reported are roughly 120,000 clones; the ten largest clones contain approximately 0.99%. The sequencing input was PBMCs. These receptor sequences come from a man between 18 and 29 years old in good health and CMV-seronegative. Each CDR3 is given with its conserved first and last residue. Fields, in order: D gene, V gene, CDR3 protein. D genes are given only for firm matches.

.,TRBV6-1,CASSEVIGLSQPQHF
TRBD2,TRBV5-1,CASTPGTSNTDTQYF
.,TRBV29-1,CSVAGTPDSGANVLTF
.,TRBV19,CASSPEDRNTEAFF
.,TRBV10-3,CAISEYQGHQPQHF
TRBD2,TRBV6-1,CASRDRTSGSFEQYF
TRBD1,TRBV30,CAWSKGQGAGGYTF
TRBD1,TRBV7-9,CASSFFQGDTDTQYF
TRBD2,TRBV18,CASSPEMGLVSTGELFF
.,TRBV5-1,CASSLVQGPSSGANVLTF
.,TRBV28,CASSSQGLGETQYF
.,TRBV5-1,CASSWYTGSQPQHF
TRBD1,TRBV10-2,CASGAGQGEQYF
.,TRBV5-1,CASSLVGVGEKLFF
.,TRBV4-1,CASSRIGGYEAFF
TRBD2,TRBV5-1,CASSLVGPAGGSTDTQYF
.,TRBV27,CANDRPDSPLHF
TRBD1,TRBV6-5,CASSYGGQGAYEQYF
.,TRBV6-6,CASRVPNTGELFF
.,TRBV30,CAWSGGVAFSNQPQHF
TRBD1,TRBV15,CATSREPTTGVLQGYTF
TRBD1,TRBV29-1,CSVITGVVGGYTF